This TCR beta chain is drawn from a study of memory CD4+ T cells and cytomegalovirus serostatus. CDR3 length: 16 amino acids. Per the study methods: After removing out-of-frame reads, millions of distinct TCRbeta sequences remained. Assay: immunoSEQ multiplex PCR; the TCRdb copy retains only in-frame clones and omits some. V and J calls and clone size come straight from that table; D and trimming were deduced from the DNA. The sample consists of some 49,000 clones, 78% of them appearing once. The sort gate was single viable CD3+CD4+CD8-CD45RO+ cells for memory CD4+ T cells. Sequencing was carried out using memory CD4+ T cells from blood. This chain connects TRBV21-1 to TRBJ2-7; TRBD2, as called in the table, went unchecked against the DNA. TRBV21-1 is shown as a pseudogene. The origin of this receptor is an adult in good health and CMV-seronegative. CDR3 coding DNA: TGTGCCAGCAGCAAGTCCGGGGTAGCGGGGGACTACGAGCAGTACTTC. Its protein product is CASSKSGVAGDYEQYF.